In its sample, the clone carrying this T cell receptor (beta chain) was seen a few times. Its target is unknown. A much bigger clone sits one base away, suggesting this may be a read error. Genomic DNA constituted the template upon which TCR beta VDJ and CDR3 profiling was performed. TCRdb re-called the reads with MiXCR, one entry per CDR3 protein. The sample contains 200,000 to 250,000 distinct CDR3 sequences, under 55% of which appear only once. Patients included in sequencing had previously demonstrated CD8+CD57+ cell expansion by flow cytometry. Between the trimmed V and J ends, which lost 7 bases and 5 bases, there was a span of 23 bases. CDR1 and CDR2 from the germline V gene are SQVTM and ANQGSEA. This CDR3 is 15 amino acids long. This record belongs to a study of CD8+CD57+ T cells in acquired aplastic anemia. Study-level points and caveats: Researchers report that twenty-nine CD8+ CDR3 sequences appeared in both patients and controls.

The genes are TRBV29-1 and TRBJ2-5; either TRBD1 or TRBD2 may fit D (6 bases each). This TCR was recovered from a human donor with aplastic anemia. Sequences were obtained from sorted CD4+, CD8+, or CD8+CD57+ T cells (not recorded which) from PBMCs. CDR3 in amino acids: CSASDYQGLKETQYF. Here the CDR3 DNA reads TGCAGCGCCTCGGACTACCAGGGGTTGAAGGAGACCCAGTACTTC.